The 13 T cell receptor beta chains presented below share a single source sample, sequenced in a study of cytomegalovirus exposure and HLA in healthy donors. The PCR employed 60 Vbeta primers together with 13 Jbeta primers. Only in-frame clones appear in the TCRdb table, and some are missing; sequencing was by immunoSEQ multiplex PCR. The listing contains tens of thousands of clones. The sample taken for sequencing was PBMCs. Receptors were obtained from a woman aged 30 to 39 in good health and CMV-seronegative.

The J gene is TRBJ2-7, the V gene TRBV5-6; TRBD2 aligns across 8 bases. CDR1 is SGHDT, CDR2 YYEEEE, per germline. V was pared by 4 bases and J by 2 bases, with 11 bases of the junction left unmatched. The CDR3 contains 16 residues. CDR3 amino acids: CASSLQLAAGTYEQYF. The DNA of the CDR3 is TGTGCCAGCAGCCTCCAACTAGCGGCCGGAACCTACGAGCAGTACTTC.

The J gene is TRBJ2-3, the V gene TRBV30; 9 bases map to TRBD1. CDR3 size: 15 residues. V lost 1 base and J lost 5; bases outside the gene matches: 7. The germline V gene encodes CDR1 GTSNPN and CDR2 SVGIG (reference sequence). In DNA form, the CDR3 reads TGTGCCTGGAGTGCACCGGGACAGGGCGGAGATACGCAGTATTTT. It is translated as CAWSAPGQGGDTQYF. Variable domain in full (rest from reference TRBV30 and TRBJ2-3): SQTIHQWPATLVQPVGSPLSLECTVEGTSNPNLYWYRQAAGRGLQLLFYSVGIGQISSEVPQNLSASRPQDRQFILSSKKLLLSDSGFYLCAWSAPGQGGDTQYFGPGTRLTVL.

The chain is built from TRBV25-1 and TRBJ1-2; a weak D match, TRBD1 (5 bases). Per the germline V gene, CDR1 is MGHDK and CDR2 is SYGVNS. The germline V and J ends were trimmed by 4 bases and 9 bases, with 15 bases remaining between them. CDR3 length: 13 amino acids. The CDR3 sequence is CASSAGLDNSYTF. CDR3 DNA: TGTGCCAGCAGTGCGGGACTAGATAATAGCTACACCTTC.

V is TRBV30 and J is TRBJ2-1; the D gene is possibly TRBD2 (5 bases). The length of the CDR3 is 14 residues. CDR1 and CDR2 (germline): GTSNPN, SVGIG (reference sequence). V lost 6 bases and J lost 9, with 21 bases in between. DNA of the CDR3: TGTGCCTGCACGCCTGGACTCTTTACACCTGAGCAGTTCTTC. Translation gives CACTPGLFTPEQFF.

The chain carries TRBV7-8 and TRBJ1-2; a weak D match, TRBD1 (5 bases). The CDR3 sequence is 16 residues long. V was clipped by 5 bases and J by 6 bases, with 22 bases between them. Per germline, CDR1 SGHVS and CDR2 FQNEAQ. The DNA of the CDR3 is TGTGCCAGCAGCCAGGAAAGGCGGGCAGGGAGGAATGGCTACACCTTC. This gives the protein CASSQERRAGRNGYTF.

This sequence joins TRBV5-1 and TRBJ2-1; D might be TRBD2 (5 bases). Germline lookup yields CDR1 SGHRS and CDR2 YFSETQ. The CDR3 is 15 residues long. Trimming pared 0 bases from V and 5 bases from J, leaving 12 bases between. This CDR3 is CASSLEGSTNNEQFF. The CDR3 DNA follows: TGCGCCAGCAGCTTGGAAGGGAGTACTAACAATGAGCAGTTCTTC.

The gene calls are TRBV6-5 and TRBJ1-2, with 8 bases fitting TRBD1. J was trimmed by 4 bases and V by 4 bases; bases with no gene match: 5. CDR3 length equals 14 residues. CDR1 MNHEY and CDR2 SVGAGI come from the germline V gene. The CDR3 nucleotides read TGTGCCAGCAGTTTGTACAGGGGGGTCTATGGCTACACCTTC. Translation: CASSLYRGVYGYTF.

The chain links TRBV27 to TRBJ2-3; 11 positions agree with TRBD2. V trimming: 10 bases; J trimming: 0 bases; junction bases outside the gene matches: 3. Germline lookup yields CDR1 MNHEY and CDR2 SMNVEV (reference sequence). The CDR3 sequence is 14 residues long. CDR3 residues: CANGLAGSTDTQYF. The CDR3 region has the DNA TGTGCCAACGGACTAGCGGGTAGCACAGATACGCAGTATTTT.

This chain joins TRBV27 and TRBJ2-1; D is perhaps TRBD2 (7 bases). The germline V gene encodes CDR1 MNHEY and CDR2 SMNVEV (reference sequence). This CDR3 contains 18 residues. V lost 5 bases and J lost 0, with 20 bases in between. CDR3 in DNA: TGTGCCAGCAGTCCCCGAGGGGGGGACGGCACCTCCTACAATGAGCAGTTCTTC. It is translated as CASSPRGGDGTSYNEQFF.

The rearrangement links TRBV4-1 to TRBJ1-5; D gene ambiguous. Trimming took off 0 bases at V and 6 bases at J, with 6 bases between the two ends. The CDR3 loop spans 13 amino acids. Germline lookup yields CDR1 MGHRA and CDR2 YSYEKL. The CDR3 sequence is CASSQDLGQPQHF. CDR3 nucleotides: TGCGCCAGCAGCCAAGACCTCGGTCAGCCCCAGCATTTT.

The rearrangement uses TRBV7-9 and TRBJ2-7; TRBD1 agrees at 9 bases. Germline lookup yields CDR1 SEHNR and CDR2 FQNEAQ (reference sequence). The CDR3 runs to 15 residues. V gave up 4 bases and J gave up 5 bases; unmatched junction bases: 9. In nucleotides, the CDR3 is TGTGCCAGCAGCTCCCACGGGACAGGGCTTGACGAGCAGTACTTC. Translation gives CASSSHGTGLDEQYF.

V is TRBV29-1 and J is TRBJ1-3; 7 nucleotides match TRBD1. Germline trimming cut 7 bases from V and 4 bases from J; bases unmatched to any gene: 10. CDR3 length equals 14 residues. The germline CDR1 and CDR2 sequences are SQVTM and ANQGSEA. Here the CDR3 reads CSARDSTLGNTIYF. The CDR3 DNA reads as TGCAGCGCCCGGGACAGCACCCTCGGAAACACCATATATTTT.

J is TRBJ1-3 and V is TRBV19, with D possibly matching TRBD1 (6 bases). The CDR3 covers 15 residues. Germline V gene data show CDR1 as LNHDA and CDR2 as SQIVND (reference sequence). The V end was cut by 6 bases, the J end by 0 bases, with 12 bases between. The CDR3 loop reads CASRVDRYSGNTIYF. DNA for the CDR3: TGTGCCAGTAGGGTGGACAGATACTCTGGAAACACCATATATTTT.